Listed here is a single T cell receptor beta chain. Its antigen is not identified. This CDR3 has 12 residues. Trimming pared 4 bases from V and 4 bases from J, leaving 7 bases between. Germline CDR1 and CDR2: SNHLY and FYNNEI. This specimen belongs to a study of CD8 T cells in ankylosing spondylitis. Notes on the study in general: Blood from ankylosing spondylitis patients appeared to carry a characteristic roughly 8-variant TCR beta motif.

Libraries of TCR beta came from quantitative 5'-RACE with molecular barcodes. TCRdb ran MiXCR on the 5' RACE reads and lists one entry per CDR3 protein. Found here are hundreds of thousands of distinct CDR3 sequences, roughly a quarter of them singletons; the top ten hold 0.75% to 0.9%. The specimen was blood, either unsorted or a sorted T cell fraction (not recorded which). The receptor was derived from a male donor with ankylosing spondylitis. The V call is TRBV2, the J call TRBJ2-5, with a weak D call TRBD2 (5 bases). CDR3 nucleotides: TGTGCCAGCAGTGCTAGCCGAGAGACCCAGTACTTC. It translates to CASSASRETQYF.